What follows describes a single TCR beta chain. No antigen is known for it. The PCR used 60 Vbeta and 13 Jbeta primers. Repertoires were generated with immunoSEQ multiplex PCR, while TCRdb's copy carries only in-frame clones and drops some. This table holds about 160,000 clones, around 80% found once. The CDR3 length is 16 residues. Germline values: CDR1 LGHNA, CDR2 YSLEER. V lost 1 base to trimming and J lost 2 bases, with 15 bases between them. This sample was included in a study of cytomegalovirus exposure and HLA in healthy donors. Study-level information: Unique TCRs from HLA-typed donors, 65 million to 85 million of them, were held in an early data release. Study outcomes and limitations: Per a prior analysis, the majority of TCR beta V segments were productive roughly 87% or roughly 30% of the time. Diagnosis of cytomegalovirus status made by the classifier reportedly showed high specificity and sensitivity. A later analysis linked around 15,000 TCR beta sequences to HLA alleles at 0.05 false discovery rate.

The V and J genes are TRBV4-3 and TRBJ2-7; D is undetermined. This TCR came from a woman aged 30 to 39 in good health and CMV-seropositive. Source material: PBMCs. As DNA, the CDR3 is TGCGCCAGCAGCCAAGCGTTTGGTGCAGGTACCTACGAGCAGTACTTC. Protein sequence: CASSQAFGAGTYEQYF.